The source of this T cell receptor (beta chain) is a study of T cell responses to AZD1222 COVID-19 vaccine. Trimming pared 5 bases from V and 5 bases from J, leaving 7 bases between. The germline V gene has CDR1 SGHTS and CDR2 YDEGEE. The CDR3 extends over 11 amino acids. Sequenced by immunoSEQ multiplex PCR; TCRdb stores in-frame clones only, minus some. This sample has 95,000 to 120,000 clones, with 88% found just once. Regarding the study as a whole: The study found Spike-specific TCR breadth and depth rose after two AZD1222 doses. Seropositivity was recorded at baseline in only 6 or 7 AZD1222 recipients.

Details on this clone: Its antigen is still unknown.

This TCR was sampled from an adult who received the AZD1222 COVID-19 vaccine. The chain recombines TRBV5-8 with TRBJ2-5; no firm D call. The sequencing used peripheral blood, collected 28 days after the second AZD1222 dose. The CDR3 loop reads CASRRSETQYF. The CDR3 region has the DNA TGTGCCAGCAGGAGATCCGAGACCCAGTACTTC.